This entry concerns a single T cell receptor beta chain. The antigen remains undetermined. The CDR3 end falls 3 residues outside the read, so it is completed with the germline J gene. This entry belongs to a study of Tregs in tolerant kidney transplant recipients. The wider study: Mixed chimerism was transient after nonmyeloablative marrow transplants from related graft donors.

Method: immunoSEQ multiplex PCR; TCRdb's copy keeps in-frame clones and lacks some. The sample holds 30,000 or so clones. Unstimulated regulatory T cells (CD4+CD25+CD127-), CD4+CD25- non-regulatory cells, CD4 and CD8 cells were FACS-sorted from thawed PBMCs. The CDR3 covers 15 residues. CDR1 is SGHTA, CDR2 FQGTGA, per germline. V dropped 5 bases and J dropped 6 bases, with 18 bases sitting between them. Notes on the study in general: Expanding Tregs on activated donor B cells appeared to best identify donor-specific TCRbeta clones. Antigen-driven expansion was suggested because donor-specific Tregs expanded more than all Tregs in tolerant patients.

The clonotype comes from a human donor who received a combined kidney and bone marrow transplant. Sample: CD8+ T cells from blood, taken before the transplant. This chain joins TRBV7-3 and TRBJ2-3; maybe TRBD2 (6 bases). CDR3 DNA (partial): TGTGCCAGCAGCCCGGGGGTGGGGGGATGGGATACG. Amino acid sequence: CASSPGVGGWDT. The entire CDR3 is CASSPGVGGWDTQYF.